This TCR delta chain emerged from a study of γδ T cells in repeated Plasmodium falciparum infection. Study at large: Donors were malaria-exposed Malian children or age- and gender-matched Australian children.

CDR3 size: 16 residues. Germline values: CDR1 TSWWSYY, CDR2 QGS. Flow sorting of PBMC yielded separate Vgamma9/Vdelta2+ and Vdelta2-negative gammadelta T cell populations for bulk repertoire analysis. TCRdb re-called the multiplex PCR reads with CATT. Of tens of thousands of delta-chain clones in the sample, 1.6% were seen once. This clone occurred a few times. A far larger clone is off by one base, so a read error is likely. Other DNA variants within this sample encode the same CDR3. The origin of this receptor is a pool of human donors (malaria-infected and uninfected, not separated). The J gene is TRDJ1, the V gene TRDV1; D is possibly TRDD3 (5 bases). TCRdb gives no J gene; it was assigned here by matching the DNA to germline. The sequenced sample consisted of gamma-delta T cells from blood. The CDR3 nucleotides are TGTGCCCTTGGGGAACTAGGGATTGAGTACACCGATAAACTCATCTTT. This sequence encodes CALGELGIEYTDKLIF.